This T cell receptor (beta chain) is drawn from a study of patients and donors after allogeneic stem cell transplantation. This CDR3 spans 16 amino acids. The V end was cut by 4 bases, the J end by 4 bases, with 17 bases between. From germline, CDR1 is MNHEY and CDR2 SVGAGI. One entry per CDR3 protein results from TCRdb running MiXCR on the RT-PCR reads. The sample gives over 350,000 distinct CDR3 sequences, approximately 16% of which show up once; roughly 7% is in the top ten. V usage is TRBV6-5 and J usage is TRBJ1-5; a possible D gene is TRBD1 (6 bases). This clonotype was obtained from a human donor who was either an allogeneic HSCT recipient or a stem cell or donor lymphocyte infusion donor (not recorded which). It is not recorded whose cells these are; they may come from a transplant donor. The sample consisted of blood, either unsorted or a sorted T cell fraction (not recorded which). CDR3 coding DNA: TGTGCCAGCAGTTGGGCTGGGGGGGGCACTAATCAGCCCCAGCATTTT. Encoded protein: CASSWAGGGTNQPQHF.